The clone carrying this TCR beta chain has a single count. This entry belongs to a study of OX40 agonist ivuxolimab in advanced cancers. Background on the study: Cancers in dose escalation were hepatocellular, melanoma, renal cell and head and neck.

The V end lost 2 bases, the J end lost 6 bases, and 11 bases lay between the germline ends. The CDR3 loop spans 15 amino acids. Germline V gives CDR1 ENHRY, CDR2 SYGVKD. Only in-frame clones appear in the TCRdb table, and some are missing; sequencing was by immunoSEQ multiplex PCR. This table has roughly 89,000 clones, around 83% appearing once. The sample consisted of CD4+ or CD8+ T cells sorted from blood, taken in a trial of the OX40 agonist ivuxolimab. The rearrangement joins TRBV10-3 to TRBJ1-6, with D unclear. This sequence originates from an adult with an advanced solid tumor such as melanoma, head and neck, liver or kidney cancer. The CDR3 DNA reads TGTGCCATCAGTGAGAGGGAGCACTTTAATTCACCCCTCCACTTT. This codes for CAISEREHFNSPLHF.